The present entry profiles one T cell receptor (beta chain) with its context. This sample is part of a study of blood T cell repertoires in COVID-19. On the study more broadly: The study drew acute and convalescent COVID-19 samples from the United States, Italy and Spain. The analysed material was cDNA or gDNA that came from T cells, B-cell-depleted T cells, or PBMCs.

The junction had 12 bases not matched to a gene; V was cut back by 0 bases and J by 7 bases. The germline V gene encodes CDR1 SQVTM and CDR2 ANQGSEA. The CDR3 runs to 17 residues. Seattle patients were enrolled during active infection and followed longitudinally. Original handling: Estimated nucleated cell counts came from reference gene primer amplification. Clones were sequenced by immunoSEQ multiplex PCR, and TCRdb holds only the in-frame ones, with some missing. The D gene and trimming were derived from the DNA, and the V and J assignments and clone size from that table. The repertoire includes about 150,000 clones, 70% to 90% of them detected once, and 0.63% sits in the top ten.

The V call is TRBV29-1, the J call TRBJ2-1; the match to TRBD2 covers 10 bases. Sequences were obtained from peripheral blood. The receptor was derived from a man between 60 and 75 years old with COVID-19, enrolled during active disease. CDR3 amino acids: CSVEDEGGLAGANEQFF. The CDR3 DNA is TGCAGCGTTGAAGATGAGGGTGGGCTAGCGGGGGCTAATGAGCAGTTCTTC.